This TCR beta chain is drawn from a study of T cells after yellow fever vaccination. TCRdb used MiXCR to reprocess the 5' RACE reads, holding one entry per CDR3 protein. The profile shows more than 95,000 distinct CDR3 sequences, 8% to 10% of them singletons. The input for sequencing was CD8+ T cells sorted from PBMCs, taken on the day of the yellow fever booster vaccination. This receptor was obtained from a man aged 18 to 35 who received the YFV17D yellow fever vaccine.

The CDR3 region has the DNA TGTGCCAGCAGCGTAGAGGGGGAAATGTCCGGAAACACCATATATTTT. Amino acids: CASSVEGEMSGNTIYF. The gene calls are TRBV9 and TRBJ1-3; D is perhaps TRBD1 (6 bases). Looked up from germline, CDR1 is SGDLS and CDR2 is YYNGEE. V was shortened by 0 bases and J by 4 bases, with 14 bases between the two germline ends. The CDR3 is 16 residues long.